The 8 T cell receptor beta chains below all came from one sample that was sequenced in a study of CD8 T cells in Susac syndrome (dated by TCRdb to about 2019). The library was made by the immunoSEQ multiplex PCR assay. RNA was extracted using the RNeasy kit, and about 0.45 to 1 microgram was reverse transcribed with random hexamers. The public sequencing data were trimmed at Q25 with fastp and processed into clonotypes with MiXCR by TCRdb, which kept only in-frame beta chains. Rows are combined by CDR3 protein, so each entry shows the most common genes and DNA. This sample lists around 150,000 distinct CDR3 sequences; around 94% were detected once. The ten biggest clones cover almost 0.095% of the sample. Sequencing used CD4+ T cells from PBMCs. The source is a human donor with multiple sclerosis.

This clonotype showed up just once. V usage is TRBV20-1 and J usage is TRBJ1-1; tentatively, D is TRBD1 (6 bases). The CDR3 is 13 residues long. Trimming removed 5 bases from V and 2 bases from J, with 12 bases in between. CDR1 and CDR2 from the germline V gene are DFQATT and SNEGSKA (reference sequence). The CDR3 loop reads CSAVDRRNTEAFF. DNA of the CDR3: TGCAGTGCTGTCGACAGGCGAAACACTGAAGCTTTCTTT.

The J gene is TRBJ1-2, the V gene TRBV20-1; D might be TRBD1 (5 bases). The germline V gene encodes CDR1 DFQATT and CDR2 SNEGSKA (reference sequence). The CDR3 loop spans 12 amino acids. Trimming removed 5 bases from V and 4 bases from J, with 11 bases in between. CDR3 in DNA: TGCAGTGCTTTGACAGCAAGCTATGGCTACACCTTC. Translation: CSALTASYGYTF.

J is TRBJ2-7 and V is TRBV27; D remains ambiguous. Germline assignment: CDR1 MNHEY and CDR2 SMNVEV (reference sequence). CDR3 length: 14 amino acids. V was pared by 0 bases and J by 5 bases, with 11 bases between. Here the CDR3 DNA reads TGTGCCAGCAGTTTATCCAGACTCCTCCACGAGCAGTACTTC. Translating it yields CASSLSRLLHEQYF.

The chain is built from TRBV27 and TRBJ2-1; tentatively, D is TRBD2 (6 bases). The CDR3 contains 14 residues. The germline gives CDR1 MNHEY, CDR2 SMNVEV (reference sequence). The V gene lost 3 bases and the J gene lost 6 bases, with 12 bases spanning the gap. CDR3 sequence reads: CASSFPGLTNEQFF. In DNA form, the CDR3 reads TGTGCCAGCAGTTTCCCGGGACTTACCAATGAGCAGTTCTTC.

This sequence joins TRBV27 and TRBJ2-1, with TRBD2 matching over 7 bases. V shed 2 bases, J shed 4 bases, and the junction held 2 bases outside the gene matches. Germline-derived CDR1 and CDR2 are MNHEY and SMNVEV (reference sequence). This CDR3 comprises 14 residues. CDR3 loop: CASSLAGEYNEQFF. As DNA, the CDR3 is TGTGCCAGCAGTTTAGCGGGAGAGTACAATGAGCAGTTCTTC.

In DNA, the CDR3 is TGCGCCAGCAGCCAAGGAAATAGGGCTCCCGATACGCAGTATTTT. This codes for CASSQGNRAPDTQYF. V and J are TRBV4-3 and TRBJ2-3; D unclear. Trimming left V 1 base short and J 6 bases short, with 14 bases between. The V gene's germline CDR1 is LGHNA and CDR2 YSLEER. There are 15 residues in the CDR3.

The rearrangement uses TRBV12-3 or TRBV12-4 and TRBJ1-1, with D unclear. V was trimmed by 3 bases and J by 1 base, leaving 9 bases between them. There are 14 residues in the CDR3. CDR3 region: CASSFLPSNTEAFF. Written as DNA, the CDR3 is TGTGCCAGCAGTTTCCTCCCGTCGAACACTGAAGCTTTCTTT.

The rearrangement uses TRBV4-3 and TRBJ2-7; 10 bases are shared with TRBD2. The CDR3 runs 17 residues. Germline CDR1 LGHNA, CDR2 YSLEER. Unmatched junction bases numbered 13, after V lost 4 bases and J lost 4 bases. CDR3 nucleotide sequence: TGCGCCAGCAGCCCGCTACCTAGCGGGAGTGCTGTGTACGAGCAGTACTTC. Its protein product is CASSPLPSGSAVYEQYF.